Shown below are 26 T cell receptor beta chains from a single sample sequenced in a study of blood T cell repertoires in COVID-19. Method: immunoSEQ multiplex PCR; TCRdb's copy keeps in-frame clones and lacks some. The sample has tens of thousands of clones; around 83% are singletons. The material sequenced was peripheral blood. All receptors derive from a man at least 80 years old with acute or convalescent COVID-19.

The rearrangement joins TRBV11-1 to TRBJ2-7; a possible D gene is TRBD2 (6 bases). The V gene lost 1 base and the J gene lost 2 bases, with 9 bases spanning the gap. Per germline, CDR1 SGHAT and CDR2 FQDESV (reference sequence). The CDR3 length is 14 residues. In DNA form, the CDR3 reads TGTGCCAGCAGCTTAGGGCGGGGAACCTACGAGCAGTACTTC. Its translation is CASSLGRGTYEQYF.

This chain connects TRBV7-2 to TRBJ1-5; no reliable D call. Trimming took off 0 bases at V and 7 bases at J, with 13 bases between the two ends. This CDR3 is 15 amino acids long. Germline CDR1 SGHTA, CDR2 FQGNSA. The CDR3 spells CASSLAAGFGQPQHF. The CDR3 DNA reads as TGTGCCAGCAGCTTAGCGGCGGGGTTCGGGCAGCCCCAGCATTTT.

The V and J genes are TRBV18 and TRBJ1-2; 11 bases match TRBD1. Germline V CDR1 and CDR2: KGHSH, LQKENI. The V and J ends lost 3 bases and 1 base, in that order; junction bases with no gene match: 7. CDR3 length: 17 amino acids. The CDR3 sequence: CASSPYDGTGGNYGYTF. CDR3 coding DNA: TGTGCCAGCTCACCCTATGATGGGACAGGGGGTAACTATGGCTACACCTTC.

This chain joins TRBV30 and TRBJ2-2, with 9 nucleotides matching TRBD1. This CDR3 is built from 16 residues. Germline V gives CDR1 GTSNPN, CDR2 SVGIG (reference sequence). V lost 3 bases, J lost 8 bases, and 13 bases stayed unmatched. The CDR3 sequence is CAWRSPGQGVLGELFF. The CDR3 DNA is TGTGCCTGGAGATCCCCGGGACAGGGTGTCCTGGGGGAGCTGTTTTTT.

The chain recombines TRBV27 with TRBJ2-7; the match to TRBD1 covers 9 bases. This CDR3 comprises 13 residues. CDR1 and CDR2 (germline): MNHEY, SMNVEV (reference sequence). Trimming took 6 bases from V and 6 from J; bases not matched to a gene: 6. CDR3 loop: CASRTGTGTEQYF. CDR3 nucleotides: TGTGCCAGCAGAACCGGGACAGGGACCGAGCAGTACTTC.

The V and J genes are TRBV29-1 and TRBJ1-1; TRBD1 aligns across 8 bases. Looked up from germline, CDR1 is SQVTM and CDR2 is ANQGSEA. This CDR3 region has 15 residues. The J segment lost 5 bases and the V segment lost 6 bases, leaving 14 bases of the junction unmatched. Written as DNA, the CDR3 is TGCAGCGTGCTGACAGGGGCGATGGTGGGAACTGAAGCTTTCTTT. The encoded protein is CSVLTGAMVGTEAFF.

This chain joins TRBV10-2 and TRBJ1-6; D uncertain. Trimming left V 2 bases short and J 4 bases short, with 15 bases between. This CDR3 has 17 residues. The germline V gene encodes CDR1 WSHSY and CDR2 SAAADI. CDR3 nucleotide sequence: TGCGCCAGCAGTGAGAACAGTCCGAACGGTTATAATTCACCCCTCCACTTT. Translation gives CASSENSPNGYNSPLHF.

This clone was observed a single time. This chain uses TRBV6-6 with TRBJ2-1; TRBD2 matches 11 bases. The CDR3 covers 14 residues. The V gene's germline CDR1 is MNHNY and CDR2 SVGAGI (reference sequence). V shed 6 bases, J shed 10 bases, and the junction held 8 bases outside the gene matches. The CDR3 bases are TGTGCCAGCAGACCCACTAGCGGGAGAGGCGAGCAGTTCTTC. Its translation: CASRPTSGRGEQFF.

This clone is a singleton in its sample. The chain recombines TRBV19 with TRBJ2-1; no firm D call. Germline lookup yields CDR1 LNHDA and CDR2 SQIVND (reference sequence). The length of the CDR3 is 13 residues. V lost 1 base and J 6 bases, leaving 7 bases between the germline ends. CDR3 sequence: CASSIGNSNEQFF. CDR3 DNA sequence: TGTGCCAGTAGTATAGGTAACTCCAATGAGCAGTTCTTC.

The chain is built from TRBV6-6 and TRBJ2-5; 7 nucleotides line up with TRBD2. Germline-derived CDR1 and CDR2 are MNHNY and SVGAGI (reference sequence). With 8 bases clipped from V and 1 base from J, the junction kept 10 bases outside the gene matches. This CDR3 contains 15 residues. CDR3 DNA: TGTGCCAGCGCGTCGGGAGGCGGGACCCAAGAGACCCAGTACTTC. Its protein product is CASASGGGTQETQYF.

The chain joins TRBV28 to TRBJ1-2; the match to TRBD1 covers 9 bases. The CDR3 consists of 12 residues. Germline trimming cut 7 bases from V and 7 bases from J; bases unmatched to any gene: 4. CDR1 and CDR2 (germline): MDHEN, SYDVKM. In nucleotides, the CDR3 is TGTGCCAGCATACAGGGGGCAGTTGGCTACACCTTC. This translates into CASIQGAVGYTF.

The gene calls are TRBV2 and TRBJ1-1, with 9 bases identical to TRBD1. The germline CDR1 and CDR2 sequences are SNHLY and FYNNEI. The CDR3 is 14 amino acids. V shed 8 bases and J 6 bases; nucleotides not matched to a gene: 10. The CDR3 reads CASAGTGISAEAFF. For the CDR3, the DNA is TGTGCCAGCGCGGGGACAGGGATTTCCGCTGAAGCTTTCTTT.

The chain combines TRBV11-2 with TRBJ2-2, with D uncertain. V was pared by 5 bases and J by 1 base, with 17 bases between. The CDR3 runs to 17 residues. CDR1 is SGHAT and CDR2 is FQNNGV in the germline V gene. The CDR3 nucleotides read TGTGCCAGCAGCCCGCGCCAGGAACGTTTGAACACCGGGGAGCTGTTTTTT. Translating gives CASSPRQERLNTGELFF.

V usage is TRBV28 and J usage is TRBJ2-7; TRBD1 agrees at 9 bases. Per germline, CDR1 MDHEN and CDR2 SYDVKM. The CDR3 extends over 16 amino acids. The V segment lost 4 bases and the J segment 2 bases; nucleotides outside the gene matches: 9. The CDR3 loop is CASSSVGQGNPYEQYF. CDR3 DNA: TGTGCCAGCAGTTCAGTGGGACAGGGTAATCCCTACGAGCAGTACTTC.

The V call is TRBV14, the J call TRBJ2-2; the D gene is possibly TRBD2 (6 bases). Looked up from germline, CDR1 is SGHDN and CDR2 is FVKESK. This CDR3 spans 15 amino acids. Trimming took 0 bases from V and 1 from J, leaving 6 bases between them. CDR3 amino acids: CASSQDSGNTGELFF. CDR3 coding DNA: TGTGCCAGCAGCCAAGATAGCGGGAACACCGGGGAGCTGTTTTTT.

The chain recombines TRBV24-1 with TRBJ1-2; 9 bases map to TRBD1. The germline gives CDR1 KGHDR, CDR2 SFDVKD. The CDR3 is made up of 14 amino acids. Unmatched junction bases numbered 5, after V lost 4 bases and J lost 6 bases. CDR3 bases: TGTGCCACCAGTGACCTTGGACAGGGGCATGGCTACACCTTC. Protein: CATSDLGQGHGYTF.

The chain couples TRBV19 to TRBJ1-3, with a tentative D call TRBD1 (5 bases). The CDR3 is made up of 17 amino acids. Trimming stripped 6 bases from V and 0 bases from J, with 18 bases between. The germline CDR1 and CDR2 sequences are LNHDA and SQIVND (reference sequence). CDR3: CASSADSSLFSGNTIYF. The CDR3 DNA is TGTGCCAGTAGCGCCGACAGCTCTCTCTTCTCTGGAAACACCATATATTTT.

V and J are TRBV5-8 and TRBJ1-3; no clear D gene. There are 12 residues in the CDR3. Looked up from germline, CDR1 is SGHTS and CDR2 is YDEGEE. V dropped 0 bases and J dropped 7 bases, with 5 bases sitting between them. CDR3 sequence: CASSLGVNTIYF. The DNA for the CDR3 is TGTGCCAGCAGCTTGGGAGTTAACACCATATATTTT.

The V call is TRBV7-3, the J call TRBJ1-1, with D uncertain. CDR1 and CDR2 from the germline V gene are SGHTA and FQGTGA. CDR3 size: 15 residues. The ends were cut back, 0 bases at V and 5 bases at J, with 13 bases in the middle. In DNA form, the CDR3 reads TGTGCCAGCAGCTTAACTCCCGGCGGAAGAACTGAAGCTTTCTTT. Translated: CASSLTPGGRTEAFF.

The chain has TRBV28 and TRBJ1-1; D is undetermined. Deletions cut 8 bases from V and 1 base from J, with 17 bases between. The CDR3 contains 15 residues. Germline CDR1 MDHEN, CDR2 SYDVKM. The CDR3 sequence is CASHGFGGANTEAFF. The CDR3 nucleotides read TGTGCCAGCCACGGGTTTGGAGGTGCGAACACTGAAGCTTTCTTT.

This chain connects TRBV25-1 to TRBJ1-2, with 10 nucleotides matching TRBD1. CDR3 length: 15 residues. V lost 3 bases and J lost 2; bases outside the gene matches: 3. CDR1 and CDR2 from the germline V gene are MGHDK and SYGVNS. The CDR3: CASSDPGQGNYGYTF. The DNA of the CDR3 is TGTGCCAGCAGTGATCCGGGACAGGGGAACTATGGCTACACCTTC.

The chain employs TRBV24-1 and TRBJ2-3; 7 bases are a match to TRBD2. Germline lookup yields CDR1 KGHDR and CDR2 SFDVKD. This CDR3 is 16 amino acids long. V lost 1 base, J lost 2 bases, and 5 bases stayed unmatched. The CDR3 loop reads CATSDFASGDTDTQYF. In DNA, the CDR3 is TGTGCCACCAGTGATTTCGCTAGCGGAGACACAGATACGCAGTATTTT.

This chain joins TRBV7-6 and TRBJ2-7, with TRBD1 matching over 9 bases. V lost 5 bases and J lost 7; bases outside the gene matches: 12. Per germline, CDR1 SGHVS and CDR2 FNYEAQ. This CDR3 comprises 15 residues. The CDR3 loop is CASSPREGQGNEQYF. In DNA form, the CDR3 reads TGTGCCAGCAGCCCCAGGGAAGGACAGGGGAATGAGCAGTACTTC.

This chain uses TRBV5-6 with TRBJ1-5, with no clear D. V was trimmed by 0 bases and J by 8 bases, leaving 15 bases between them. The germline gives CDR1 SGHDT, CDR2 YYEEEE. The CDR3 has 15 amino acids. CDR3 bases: TGTGCCAGCAGCTTGGCCCCCGGGTCTGCGGAGCCCCAGCATTTT. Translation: CASSLAPGSAEPQHF.

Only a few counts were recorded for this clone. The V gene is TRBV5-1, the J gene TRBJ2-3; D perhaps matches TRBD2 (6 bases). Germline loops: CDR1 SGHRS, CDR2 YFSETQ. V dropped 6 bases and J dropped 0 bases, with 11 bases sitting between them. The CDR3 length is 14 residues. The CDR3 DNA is TGCGCCAGCACCCGTAGCGGAAGCACAGATACGCAGTATTTT. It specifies CASTRSGSTDTQYF.

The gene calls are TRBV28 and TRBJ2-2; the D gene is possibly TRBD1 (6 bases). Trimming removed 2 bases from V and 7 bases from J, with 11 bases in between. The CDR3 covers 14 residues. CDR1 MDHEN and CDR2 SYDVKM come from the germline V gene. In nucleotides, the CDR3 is TGTGCCAGCAGTTTAAGGGGGTCGGGCGGGGAGCTGTTTTTT. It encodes CASSLRGSGGELFF.